This T cell receptor beta chain was captured by sequencing in a study of regulatory T cells in long-lasting Graves disease. Study in general: Over 5 years of antithyroid drugs with positive TSH receptor antibodies was taken to mean persistent Graves' disease.

This CDR3 is built from 16 residues. J lost 4 bases, V lost 5 bases, and 8 bases had no gene match. Comments on this clonotype: Its antigen remains unidentified.

Time point given: persistent/refractory GD, antithyroid drugs over 5 years with positive TRAb. Following extraction of RNA from PBMCs, that RNA was used to make the TCR library. Under American Thyroid Association guidelines, Graves' disease was diagnosed. Sequencing libraries for TCR beta were prepared with iRepertoire HTBI primers and Arm-PCR of CDR3 regions. TCRdb re-analysed the multiplex PCR reads in MiXCR, keeping a single row per CDR3 protein. The sample contains about 660,000 distinct CDR3 sequences, 25% to 35% of which appear only once. Notes on the study in general: Small sample size may have lowered accuracy. Fewer public clonotypes were shared by new patients (about 940) than by persistent patients (about 2,800).

The sequencing here drew on peripheral blood mononuclear cells (PBMCs), taken when the disease was refractory, from a patient treated with antithyroid drugs. The rearrangement uses TRBV12-3 or TRBV12-4 and TRBJ2-7, with 13 bases that match TRBD2. The origin of this receptor is a female donor with Graves disease. This CDR3 reads CASSLWTSGSRYEQYF. CDR3 coding DNA: TGTGCCAGCAGTCTCTGGACTAGCGGGAGTAGGTACGAGCAGTACTTC.